This passage covers 12 T cell receptor beta chains from one sample sequenced in a study of blood T cell repertoires in COVID-19. Using immunoSEQ multiplex PCR, the repertoire was profiled, and TCRdb retains in-frame clones only, with some absent. The data hold some 450,000 clones, with around 88% observed a single time. The sequenced material came from peripheral blood. The source is a woman between 45 and 65 years old with COVID-19, enrolled during active disease.

This chain connects TRBV27 to TRBJ2-3, with 7 bases identical to TRBD2. Unmatched junction bases numbered 10, after V lost 6 bases and J lost 4 bases. CDR1 is MNHEY, CDR2 SMNVEV, per germline (reference sequence). This CDR3 spans 15 amino acids. The CDR3 sequence is CASRLGRVRADTQYF. The CDR3 coding sequence is TGTGCCAGCAGGCTGGGGAGGGTCAGGGCAGATACGCAGTATTTT.

V gene TRBV12-3 or TRBV12-4 combines with J gene TRBJ2-7, with TRBD1 identical over 7 bases. Germline trimming cut 6 bases from V and 6 bases from J; bases unmatched to any gene: 5. CDR3 length equals 12 residues. The CDR3 protein is CASSHRGSEQYF. DNA for the CDR3: TGTGCCAGCAGCCACAGGGGAAGCGAGCAGTACTTC.

The chain has TRBV5-1 and TRBJ2-3, with a possible D match to TRBD2 (7 bases). The germline V and J ends were trimmed by 7 bases and 3 bases, with 15 bases remaining between them. CDR3 length equals 14 residues. CDR1 is SGHRS, CDR2 YFSETQ, per germline. The CDR3 sequence: CASRIGGDTDTQYF. CDR3 bases: TGCGCCAGCCGCATAGGGGGGGATACAGATACGCAGTATTTT. Full variable domain (missing parts from reference TRBV5-1 and TRBJ2-3): KAGVTQTPRYLIKTRGQQVTLSCSPISGHRSVSWYQQTPGQGLQFLFEYFSETQRNKGNFPGRFSGRQFSNSRSEMNVSTLELGDSALYLCASRIGGDTDTQYFGPGTRLTVL.

V and J are TRBV18 and TRBJ1-5; 9 bases fit TRBD1. Per the germline V gene, CDR1 is KGHSH and CDR2 is LQKENI. This CDR3 spans 17 amino acids. The trim removed 5 bases at V and 1 base at J, leaving 9 bases unmatched. The DNA of the CDR3 is TGTGCCAGCTCATACACGACAGGGGGAGGCAGCAATCAGCCCCAGCATTTT. Amino acid sequence: CASSYTTGGGSNQPQHF. Full variable domain (rest looked up from reference TRBV18 and TRBJ1-5): NAGVMQNPRHLVRRRGQEARLRCSPMKGHSHVYWYRQLPEEGLKFMVYLQKENIIDESGMPKERFSAEFPKEGPSILRIQQVVRGDSAAYFCASSYTTGGGSNQPQHFGDGTRLSIL.

V usage is TRBV6-1 and J usage is TRBJ2-7, with D perhaps matching TRBD1 (5 bases). V lost 1 base and J lost 5, with 12 bases in between. Germline CDR1 and CDR2: MNHNS and SASEGT. The CDR3 has 14 residues. The CDR3 DNA sequence: TGTGCCAGCAGTGAAGTTGTCAGGGCCAACGAGCAGTACTTC. Translating it yields CASSEVVRANEQYF.

V gene TRBV24-1 combines with J gene TRBJ2-5; TRBD1 is a possible D gene (5 bases). Per germline, CDR1 KGHDR and CDR2 SFDVKD. The CDR3 is made up of 16 amino acids. V lost 3 bases and J 0 bases, leaving 13 bases between the germline ends. CDR3 residues: CATSDPSDSYQETQYF. The DNA for the CDR3 is TGTGCCACCAGTGATCCCTCCGACAGTTACCAAGAGACCCAGTACTTC.

J is TRBJ2-1 and V is TRBV4-1; TRBD1 matches at 9 bases. The CDR3 totals 14 residues. The V and J ends lost 3 bases and 3 bases, in that order; junction bases with no gene match: 0. Looked up from germline, CDR1 is MGHRA and CDR2 is YSYEKL. Here the CDR3 reads CASSQTGGYNEQFF. The CDR3 DNA reads TGCGCCAGCAGCCAGACAGGGGGCTACAATGAGCAGTTCTTC.

This chain links TRBV6-2 or TRBV6-3 with TRBJ1-6, with D unclear. V lost 5 bases, J lost 10 bases, and 21 bases lay in between. The CDR3 sequence is 16 residues long. The V gene's germline CDR1 is MNHEY and CDR2 SVGEGT. CDR3 region: CASSSRTHLEGSPLHF. In DNA form, the CDR3 reads TGTGCCAGCAGTAGCAGGACTCACTTGGAAGGATCACCCCTCCACTTT.

V and J are TRBV19 and TRBJ2-7; no clear D gene. Germline CDR1 LNHDA, CDR2 SQIVND (reference sequence). The CDR3 extends over 12 amino acids. Trimming removed 3 bases at V and 12 bases at J, with 15 bases between. CDR3 residues: CASSIPTGAMYF. For the CDR3, the DNA is TGTGCCAGTAGTATTCCGACTGGTGCGATGTACTTC.

The rearrangement uses TRBV7-9 and TRBJ1-2; unclear D gene. The CDR3 consists of 13 residues. Germline V gene lookup returns CDR1 SEHNR and CDR2 FQNEAQ (reference sequence). Trimming shortened V by 3 bases and J by 3 bases, and 8 bases separated the two germline ends. The CDR3 DNA reads TGTGCCAGCAGCTTTGGCCCCGACTATGGCTACACCTTC. This sequence encodes CASSFGPDYGYTF.

The V gene is TRBV11-1, the J gene TRBJ1-1; D unresolved. V lost 5 bases, J lost 0 bases, and 13 bases lay in between. Germline V lookup: CDR1 SGHAT, CDR2 FQDESV (reference sequence). The CDR3 totals 15 residues. The CDR3 protein is CASSLIRDMNTEAFF. The CDR3 DNA reads as TGTGCCAGCAGCCTTATTAGAGACATGAACACTGAAGCTTTCTTT.

The rearrangement links TRBV19 to TRBJ1-1; no definite D call. Germline CDR1 is LNHDA and CDR2 is SQIVND (reference sequence). Deletions cut 1 base from V and 1 base from J, with 13 bases between. This CDR3 comprises 16 residues. CDR3 amino acids: CASSIAERYPNTEAFF. The CDR3 DNA follows: TGTGCCAGTAGTATAGCAGAGCGGTATCCGAACACTGAAGCTTTCTTT.